A single sample gave rise to the 27 T cell receptor beta chains below, sequenced in a study of neurological immune-mediated disorders. TCRdb ran MiXCR on the 5' RACE reads and lists one entry per CDR3 protein. The profile covers over 75,000 distinct CDR3 sequences, with almost 6% appearing a single time and roughly 7.9% taken by the ten largest. Time point indicated: longitudinal time-point 2. Sequencing was carried out using PBMCs. Receptor source: a woman aged 55-69 years with multiple sclerosis.

This clonotype was recorded at least ten times. The CDR3 coding sequence is TGTGCCAGCAGCGAAAGGACTAGCGGGGGGCCAGGTGGCGGGGAGCTGTTTTTT. Translated: CASSERTSGGPGGGELFF. The chain carries TRBV3-1 and TRBJ2-2; 14 positions agree with TRBD2. After removal of 5 bases from V and 7 bases from J, the junction contained 12 bases not matched to a gene. The CDR3 totals 18 residues. Germline V gene lookup returns CDR1 LGHDT and CDR2 YNNKEL (reference sequence). Using reference TRBV3-1 and TRBJ2-2 for the parts outside the CDR3, the full variable domain is DTAVSQTPKYLVTQMGNDKSIKCEQNLGHDTMYWYKQDSKKFLKIMFSYNNKELIINETVPNRFSPKSPDKAHLNLHINSLELGDSAVYFCASSERTSGGPGGGELFFGEGSRLTVL.

This clonotype was seen ten or more times. The chain joins TRBV20-1 to TRBJ2-3; D remains ambiguous. Germline values: CDR1 DFQATT, CDR2 SNEGSKA (reference sequence). Between the trimmed V and J ends, which lost 2 bases and 4 bases, there was a span of 16 bases. This CDR3 is 15 amino acids long. The DNA of the CDR3 is TGCAGTGCTAGAAAGGCCCCCCGCGAGGCAGATACGCAGTATTTT. It specifies CSARKAPREADTQYF.

This clonotype was detected ten times or more. The J gene is TRBJ1-2, the V gene TRBV5-1, with D maybe TRBD1 (6 bases). Germline-derived CDR1 and CDR2 are SGHRS and YFSETQ. The CDR3 covers 15 residues. The V end lost 2 bases, the J end lost 4 bases, and 15 bases lay between the germline ends. In DNA form, the CDR3 reads TGCGCCAGCAGCTTCCAAGTCGGGGGCAGCTATGGCTACACCTTC. Translating it yields CASSFQVGGSYGYTF.

Many counts were recorded for this clonotype. In DNA, the CDR3 is TGCGCCAGCAACCCGACAGGGGCGGGAGAGACCCAGTACTTC. Residues: CASNPTGAGETQYF. V usage is TRBV5-1 and J usage is TRBJ2-5; 8 positions match TRBD1. CDR3 size: 14 residues. CDR1 is SGHRS and CDR2 is YFSETQ in the germline V gene. V lost 6 bases and J lost 4; bases outside the gene matches: 8.

This clonotype was picked up many times. The genes are TRBV5-1 and TRBJ2-7; 7 bases line up with TRBD1. The CDR3 is made up of 14 amino acids. The trim removed 5 bases at V and 2 bases at J, leaving 7 bases unmatched. CDR1 and CDR2 (germline): SGHRS, YFSETQ. The CDR3 sequence: CASSTGDLPYEQYF. CDR3 in DNA: TGCGCCAGCAGTACAGGGGACCTCCCCTACGAGCAGTACTTC.

This clonotype showed up just a few times. The CDR3 nucleotides read TGCAGTGCTAGAGGGGGCAAGCGCGAGTCTCAGCCCCAGCATTTT. This codes for CSARGGKRESQPQHF. J is TRBJ1-5 and V is TRBV20-1; a weak D match, TRBD1 (5 bases). Germline CDR1 and CDR2: DFQATT and SNEGSKA (reference sequence). The V end was cut by 1 base, the J end by 6 bases, with 16 bases between. The CDR3 totals 15 residues.

This clonotype was seen at least ten times. The rearrangement uses TRBV3-1 and TRBJ2-1; D gene ambiguous. Trimming cost V 1 base and J 12 bases, with 10 bases left between them. The CDR3 loop spans 12 amino acids. CDR1 LGHDT and CDR2 YNNKEL come from the germline V gene (reference sequence). This CDR3 reads CASSQVSWGQFF. CDR3 bases: TGTGCCAGCAGCCAAGTAAGCTGGGGGCAGTTCTTC.

This clonotype was detected ten times or more. The chain links TRBV20-1 to TRBJ2-7, with TRBD1 matching over 7 bases. There are 13 residues in the CDR3. Germline V CDR1 and CDR2: DFQATT, SNEGSKA (reference sequence). V shed 3 bases, J shed 4 bases, and the junction held 6 bases outside the gene matches. DNA of the CDR3: TGCAGTGCTAGCCGGGGACAGAGGTACGAGCAGTACTTC. This sequence encodes CSASRGQRYEQYF.

This clonotype was recorded at least ten times. V usage is TRBV5-1 and J usage is TRBJ2-3; 10 bases match TRBD1. The CDR3 has 18 amino acids. V trimming: 3 bases; J trimming: 3 bases; junction bases outside the gene matches: 13. Germline V gene lookup returns CDR1 SGHRS and CDR2 YFSETQ. The CDR3 DNA follows: TGCGCCAGCAGCTCAAGACCGGGACAGGGGATAAGTACAGATACGCAGTATTTT. This gives the protein CASSSRPGQGISTDTQYF.

V usage is TRBV6-5 and J usage is TRBJ1-3, with 8 bases identical to TRBD1. Germline V gives CDR1 MNHEY, CDR2 SVGAGI. Unmatched junction bases numbered 7, after V lost 5 bases and J lost 4 bases. The CDR3 runs to 15 residues. The CDR3 protein is CASSASTGAGNTIYF. In DNA form, the CDR3 reads TGTGCCAGCAGTGCTTCGACAGGGGCAGGAAACACCATATATTTT.

This clonotype was detected ten times or more. As DNA, the CDR3 is TGTGCCAGCAGCCAAACCCGGTCGCCAGATACGCAGTATTTT. It is translated as CASSQTRSPDTQYF. V and J are TRBV7-8 and TRBJ2-3; D gene unclear. From germline, CDR1 is SGHVS and CDR2 FQNEAQ. The CDR3 sequence is 14 residues long. V dropped 5 bases and J dropped 4 bases, with 13 bases sitting between them.

This clonotype showed up many times. This chain connects TRBV20-1 to TRBJ1-2, with D unclear. V lost 2 bases to trimming and J lost 7 bases, with 8 bases between them. The CDR3 contains 11 residues. Germline V gene sequence: CDR1 DFQATT, CDR2 SNEGSKA (reference sequence). CDR3 in amino acids: CSARPLAGYTF. The CDR3, as DNA: TGCAGTGCTAGACCCCTAGCTGGCTACACCTTC.

This clonotype was observed many times. The V and J genes are TRBV3-1 and TRBJ2-1; no clear D. The CDR3 contains 11 residues. Trimming pared 1 base from V and 15 bases from J, leaving 10 bases between. The germline V gene has CDR1 LGHDT and CDR2 YNNKEL (reference sequence). CDR3 sequence reads: CASSQGDAPFF. DNA of the CDR3: TGTGCCAGCAGCCAAGGTGATGCGCCGTTCTTC.

This clonotype was recorded many times. This sequence joins TRBV29-1 and TRBJ2-3; D could derive from TRBD1 or TRBD2 (5 bases each). The germline gives CDR1 SQVTM, CDR2 ANQGSEA. The CDR3 consists of 13 residues. V was cut by 7 bases and J by 5 bases, with 16 bases left in between. CDR3 amino acids: CSESKGRGDTQYF. CDR3 sequence (DNA): TGCAGCGAAAGTAAGGGGAGAGGAGATACGCAGTATTTT.

At least ten counts were recorded for this clonotype. The chain employs TRBV29-1 and TRBJ2-7; tentatively, D is TRBD1 (5 bases). This CDR3 is built from 13 residues. Germline-derived CDR1 and CDR2 are SQVTM and ANQGSEA. Trimming removed 3 bases from V and 1 base from J, with 10 bases in between. In DNA, the CDR3 is TGCAGCGTTGATACGGCAGGGTCCTACGAGCAGTACTTC. It translates to CSVDTAGSYEQYF.

There are many counts of this clonotype. This chain connects TRBV6-1 to TRBJ2-1, with 10 bases that match TRBD2. V lost 5 bases, J lost 4 bases, and 2 bases stayed unmatched. The CDR3 runs 14 residues. From germline, CDR1 is MNHNS and CDR2 SASEGT. CDR3 in DNA: TGTGCCAGCAGTACTAGCGGGATTTACAATGAGCAGTTCTTC. Amino acids: CASSTSGIYNEQFF.

This clonotype was observed at least ten times. J is TRBJ2-3 and V is TRBV20-1; possible D gene TRBD1, 6 bases. V dropped 7 bases and J dropped 4 bases, with 18 bases sitting between them. Germline CDR1 reads DFQATT; CDR2 reads SNEGSKA (reference sequence). The CDR3 is 14 residues long. In DNA form, the CDR3 reads TGCAGTGTCCTGGGACAACTTGGGGCAGATACGCAGTATTTT. It specifies CSVLGQLGADTQYF.

This clonotype was observed many times. The rearrangement uses TRBV6-4 and TRBJ2-1, with D possibly matching TRBD2 (5 bases). Germline V gives CDR1 MRHNA, CDR2 SNTAGT. The CDR3 spans 15 residues. Trimming stripped 0 bases from V and 0 bases from J, with 6 bases between. The CDR3 nucleotides read TGTGCCAGCAGTGACTCAGGGAGCTCCTACAATGAGCAGTTCTTC. This encodes CASSDSGSSYNEQFF.

This clonotype was detected ten times or more. The chain employs TRBV6-6 and TRBJ1-5; 9 nucleotides agree with TRBD1. The J segment lost 0 bases and the V segment lost 3 bases, leaving 9 bases of the junction unmatched. This CDR3 region has 18 residues. The V gene's germline CDR1 is MNHNY and CDR2 SVGAGI (reference sequence). The CDR3 here is CASSYYPDRGNSNQPQHF. Here the CDR3 DNA reads TGTGCCAGCAGTTATTACCCCGACAGGGGGAATAGCAATCAGCCCCAGCATTTT.

This chain joins TRBV14 and TRBJ1-1, with D uncertain. Germline CDR1 SGHDN, CDR2 FVKESK. The length of the CDR3 is 11 residues. The V end was cut by 5 bases, the J end by 8 bases, with 9 bases between. The CDR3 sequence is CASSNHAEAFF. CDR3 nucleotides: TGTGCCAGCAGCAACCACGCCGAAGCTTTCTTT.

This clonotype was seen ten or more times. V gene TRBV29-1 combines with J gene TRBJ2-5; perhaps D is TRBD1 or TRBD2 (5 bases each). The CDR3 runs to 14 residues. Germline lookup yields CDR1 SQVTM and CDR2 ANQGSEA. Trimming pared 4 bases from V and 1 base from J, leaving 13 bases between. CDR3 nucleotides: TGCAGCGTTGTTGGGGACCGGGGCCAAGAGACCCAGTACTTC. This codes for CSVVGDRGQETQYF. Looking up the rest from reference TRBV29-1 and TRBJ2-5 gives the full variable domain: SAVISQKPSRDICQRGTSLTIQCQVDSQVTMMFWYRQQPGQSLTLIATANQGSEATYESGFVIDKFPISRPNLTFSTLTVSNMSPEDSSIYLCSVVGDRGQETQYFGPGTRLLVL.

This clonotype was picked up many times. This sequence joins TRBV14 and TRBJ2-4, with D perhaps TRBD1 or TRBD2 (6 bases each). The V end lost 2 bases, the J end lost 4 bases, and 15 bases lay between the germline ends. The CDR3 is made up of 16 amino acids. Germline CDR1 and CDR2: SGHDN and FVKESK. CDR3 coding DNA: TGTGCCAGCAGCCAATACGGGGGCACGCCTAAAAACATTCAGTACTTC. Amino acid sequence: CASSQYGGTPKNIQYF.

The CDR3 here is CASSPPLIFAQDGPTDTQYF. Written as DNA, the CDR3 is TGTGCCAGCTCACCGCCTTTAATATTCGCCCAGGACGGACCCACAGATACGCAGTATTTT. The chain couples TRBV18 to TRBJ2-3; D unclear. The CDR3 runs to 20 residues. V was shortened by 3 bases and J by 2 bases, with 27 bases between the two germline ends. Germline-derived CDR1 and CDR2 are KGHSH and LQKENI.

This clonotype was detected many times. This sequence joins TRBV5-1 and TRBJ1-6; no clear D. Germline loops: CDR1 SGHRS, CDR2 YFSETQ. V was shortened by 4 bases and J by 10 bases, with 12 bases between the two germline ends. The CDR3 has 13 amino acids. CDR3 sequence reads: CASSADWGSPLHF. The CDR3 DNA is TGCGCCAGCAGCGCCGATTGGGGATCACCCCTCCACTTT.

This clonotype was seen at least ten times. V gene TRBV20-1 combines with J gene TRBJ2-7; 11 bases are a match to TRBD1. This CDR3 is built from 14 residues. J gave up 2 bases and V 0 bases, and 0 bases lay outside the gene matches. Germline CDR1 DFQATT, CDR2 SNEGSKA (reference sequence). The CDR3 sequence is CSAREGQGAYEQYF. The CDR3, as DNA: TGCAGTGCTAGAGAGGGACAGGGGGCCTACGAGCAGTACTTC.

At least ten counts were recorded for this clonotype. The chain links TRBV5-4 to TRBJ2-5; 11 bases are shared with TRBD1. The CDR3 length is 15 residues. The trim removed 4 bases at V and 5 bases at J, leaving 7 bases unmatched. Germline V gene data show CDR1 as SGHNT and CDR2 as YYREEE (reference sequence). CDR3 sequence (DNA): TGTGCCAGCAGCCTCGGGGACAGGGGGTCGGAGACCCAGTACTTC. Translated: CASSLGDRGSETQYF. Filled out from reference TRBV5-4 and TRBJ2-5, the complete variable domain reads ETGVTQSPTHLIKTRGQQVTLRCSSQSGHNTVSWYQQALGQGPQFIFQYYREEENGRGNFPPRFSGLQFPNYSSELNVNALELDDSALYLCASSLGDRGSETQYFGPGTRLLVL.

At least ten counts were recorded for this clonotype. The V and J genes are TRBV20-1 and TRBJ1-3, with D tentatively TRBD1 (6 bases). The CDR3 has 13 amino acids. V gave up 6 bases and J gave up 2 bases, with 11 bases separating them. Germline assignment: CDR1 DFQATT and CDR2 SNEGSKA (reference sequence). CDR3 nucleotides: TGCAGTGCCTCAGGACAGCCTGGAAACACCATATATTTT. It translates to CSASGQPGNTIYF.